This T cell receptor beta chain is from a study of T cell responses to AZD1222 COVID-19 vaccine. Study as a whole: Pooled together were second doses at about 4 or about 12 weeks. Study results and caveats: Repertoire samples came only from after the peak T cell response. Reportedly, close to half of spike-specific TCRs are directed against unmutated variant regions. Clonal diversity may have been underestimated in mostly white British donors.

This table comes from immunoSEQ multiplex PCR, and its TCRdb copy is limited to in-frame clones, with some not included. The top ten clones hold 2.6% of a sample with fewer than 200,000 clones, 85% to 95% of them seen once. The CDR3 totals 14 residues. Trimming stripped 6 bases from V and 6 bases from J, with 14 bases between. Looked up from germline, CDR1 is KGHDR and CDR2 is SFDVKD. To note about this clone: The antigen remains undetermined.

This TCR came from an adult in good health. Sequences were derived from peripheral blood, sampled on day 0 of AZD1222 vaccination. The chain recombines TRBV24-1 with TRBJ2-1; possible D gene TRBD2, 6 bases. CDR3 bases: TGTGCCACCAGTCCCCCGGAGGGTTCCAATGAGCAGTTCTTC. This translates into CATSPPEGSNEQFF.